These T cell receptor beta chains were read from a single sample in a study of blood T cell repertoires in COVID-19. Data came from immunoSEQ multiplex PCR; TCRdb stores just in-frame clones and leaves some out. Found here are 210,000 or so clones, 78% of them singletons; the top ten hold under 3.5%. The sequencing sample was made of peripheral blood. These receptors were obtained from a woman older than 75 with active or convalescent COVID-19. The CDR3 runs from the conserved cysteine through the conserved F or W. The D gene is left open where the match is weak. Rows give clone size only sometimes, using once, few, many, or a class for an expanded clone.

cdr3_aa: CASSLLGKVGGVNTEAFF
cdr3_nt: TGTGCCAGCAGCTTACTTGGGAAGGTGGGGGGTGTGAACACTGAAGCTTTCTTT
j_call: TRBJ1-1
cdr3_length: 18
v_call: TRBV7-9
d_call: NA
clone_size: NA

cdr3_aa: CATSRGQGQETQYF
cdr3_nt: TGTGCCACCAGCAGAGGGCAGGGACAAGAGACCCAGTACTTC
j_call: TRBJ2-5
cdr3_length: 14
v_call: TRBV15
d_call: NA
clone_size: NA

cdr3_aa: CASSPLMGPSSYEQYF
cdr3_nt: TGTGCCAGCAGCCCCCTAATGGGTCCTAGCTCCTACGAGCAGTACTTC
j_call: TRBJ2-7
cdr3_length: 16
v_call: TRBV28
d_call: NA
clone_size: many

cdr3_aa: CASSSLGGRTGELFF
cdr3_nt: TGTGCCAGCAGCTCATTAGGGGGCCGGACCGGGGAGCTGTTTTTT
j_call: TRBJ2-2
cdr3_length: 15
v_call: TRBV7-9
d_call: TRBD1
clone_size: NA

cdr3_aa: CASSWTGDYGYTF
cdr3_nt: TGTGCCAGCAGTTGGACAGGGGACTATGGCTACACCTTC
j_call: TRBJ1-2
cdr3_length: 13
v_call: TRBV6-5
d_call: TRBD1
clone_size: NA

cdr3_aa: CSARVDRWIGF
cdr3_nt: TGCAGTGCTAGAGTGGACAGGTGGATTGGCTTC
j_call: TRBJ1-2
cdr3_length: 11
v_call: TRBV20-1
d_call: TRBD1
clone_size: NA

cdr3_aa: CASSSAGAGYGYTF
cdr3_nt: TGTGCCAGCAGCTCGGCGGGGGCGGGCTATGGCTACACCTTC
j_call: TRBJ1-2
cdr3_length: 14
v_call: TRBV11-2
d_call: NA
clone_size: NA

cdr3_aa: CASSLVVSGGELFF
cdr3_nt: TGCGCCAGCAGCTTGGTAGTTTCGGGCGGGGAGCTGTTTTTT
j_call: TRBJ2-2
cdr3_length: 14
v_call: TRBV5-1
d_call: NA
clone_size: NA

cdr3_aa: CASSSSGVSYEQYF
cdr3_nt: TGTGCCAGCAGCTCTTCGGGGGTCTCCTACGAGCAGTACTTC
j_call: TRBJ2-7
cdr3_length: 14
v_call: TRBV7-9
d_call: NA
clone_size: NA

cdr3_aa: CASSLLGTGAFLYGYTF
cdr3_nt: TGTGCCAGCAGTTTATTGGGGACAGGGGCCTTCCTCTATGGCTACACCTTC
j_call: TRBJ1-2
cdr3_length: 17
v_call: TRBV28
d_call: TRBD1
clone_size: NA

cdr3_aa: CASSPEATFRFSAFF
cdr3_nt: TGTGCCAGCTCACCGGAGGCAACCTTCAGATTTTCAGCTTTCTTT
j_call: TRBJ1-1
cdr3_length: 15
v_call: TRBV18
d_call: NA
clone_size: NA

cdr3_aa: CAISERGTDEKLFF
cdr3_nt: TGTGCCATCAGTGAAAGGGGGACAGATGAAAAACTGTTTTTT
j_call: TRBJ1-4
cdr3_length: 14
v_call: TRBV10-3
d_call: TRBD1
clone_size: NA

cdr3_aa: CASSGGTDLLGGYTF
cdr3_nt: TGTGCCAGCAGCGGAGGGACAGACCTCCTCGGGGGCTACACCTTC
j_call: TRBJ1-2
cdr3_length: 15
v_call: TRBV9
d_call: TRBD1
clone_size: NA

cdr3_aa: CASSLRQGAGELFF
cdr3_nt: TGCGCCAGCAGCCTAAGACAGGGGGCCGGGGAGCTGTTTTTT
j_call: TRBJ2-2
cdr3_length: 14
v_call: TRBV5-1
d_call: TRBD1
clone_size: NA

cdr3_aa: CASSFGTAILSDTQYF
cdr3_nt: TGTGCCAGCAGTTTCGGGACAGCTATTTTGTCAGATACGCAGTATTTT
j_call: TRBJ2-3
cdr3_length: 16
v_call: TRBV28
d_call: TRBD1
clone_size: NA

cdr3_aa: CATSEGVTDTQYF
cdr3_nt: TGTGCCACCAGTGAAGGGGTCACAGATACGCAGTATTTT
j_call: TRBJ2-3
cdr3_length: 13
v_call: TRBV24-1
d_call: NA
clone_size: NA

cdr3_aa: CASSLTVNTEAFF
cdr3_nt: TGTGCCAGCAGTTTAACGGTGAACACTGAAGCTTTCTTT
j_call: TRBJ1-1
cdr3_length: 13
v_call: TRBV28
d_call: NA
clone_size: few

cdr3_aa: CASSLFGQGFQPQHF
cdr3_nt: TGTGCCAGCAGCTTATTCGGACAGGGGTTTCAGCCCCAGCATTTT
j_call: TRBJ1-5
cdr3_length: 15
v_call: TRBV7-2
d_call: TRBD1
clone_size: NA

cdr3_aa: CASSIGPDRARQPQHF
cdr3_nt: TGTGCCAGTAGTATAGGTCCCGACAGGGCAAGGCAGCCCCAGCATTTT
j_call: TRBJ1-5
cdr3_length: 16
v_call: TRBV19
d_call: TRBD1
clone_size: NA

cdr3_aa: CASSQVGQGLGETQYF
cdr3_nt: TGCGCCAGCAGCCAAGTTGGACAGGGGCTGGGAGAGACCCAGTACTTC
j_call: TRBJ2-5
cdr3_length: 16
v_call: TRBV4-1
d_call: TRBD1
clone_size: NA

cdr3_aa: CASSQDFTGGGQPQHF
cdr3_nt: TGTGCCAGCAGCCAAGACTTTACAGGGGGCGGTCAGCCCCAGCATTTT
j_call: TRBJ1-5
cdr3_length: 16
v_call: TRBV3-1/TRBV3-2
d_call: TRBD1
clone_size: NA

cdr3_aa: CASSQAEGRGNTIYF
cdr3_nt: TGCGCCAGCAGCCAAGCGGAGGGACGGGGAAACACCATATATTTT
j_call: TRBJ1-3
cdr3_length: 15
v_call: TRBV4-1
d_call: NA
clone_size: NA

cdr3_aa: CAGGALAGTQETQYF
cdr3_nt: TGTGCCGGTGGGGCGCTAGCGGGGACACAAGAGACCCAGTACTTC
j_call: TRBJ2-5
cdr3_length: 15
v_call: TRBV5-4
d_call: TRBD2
clone_size: few

cdr3_aa: CATTKRGQLETGANVLTF
cdr3_nt: TGTGCCACCACGAAAAGAGGACAGCTAGAGACTGGGGCCAACGTCCTGACTTTC
j_call: TRBJ2-6
cdr3_length: 18
v_call: TRBV10-3
d_call: NA
clone_size: NA

cdr3_aa: CASTFGSSYNSPLHF
cdr3_nt: TGTGCCAGCACCTTTGGGAGCTCCTATAATTCACCCCTCCACTTT
j_call: TRBJ1-6
cdr3_length: 15
v_call: TRBV27
d_call: NA
clone_size: NA

cdr3_aa: CASSLEGGNGYTF
cdr3_nt: TGTGCCAGCAGCTTAGAGGGGGGGAATGGCTACACCTTC
j_call: TRBJ1-2
cdr3_length: 13
v_call: TRBV7-9
d_call: NA
clone_size: NA

cdr3_aa: CASTLDSYNEQFF
cdr3_nt: TGCGCCAGCACCTTGGACAGCTACAATGAGCAGTTCTTC
j_call: TRBJ2-1
cdr3_length: 13
v_call: TRBV5-1
d_call: NA
clone_size: NA

cdr3_aa: CASSLDRGPEKLFF
cdr3_nt: TGTGCCAGCAGCTTGGACAGGGGGCCTGAAAAACTGTTTTTT
j_call: TRBJ1-4
cdr3_length: 14
v_call: TRBV9
d_call: TRBD1
clone_size: NA

cdr3_aa: CASRLHASGGRGNQPQHF
cdr3_nt: TGTGCCAGCAGACTCCATGCCTCGGGGGGAAGGGGCAATCAGCCCCAGCATTTT
j_call: TRBJ1-5
cdr3_length: 18
v_call: TRBV5-6
d_call: NA
clone_size: NA

cdr3_aa: CATSDPTPPGGDTQYF
cdr3_nt: TGTGCCACCAGTGATCCAACCCCCCCTGGGGGGGATACGCAGTATTTT
j_call: TRBJ2-3
cdr3_length: 16
v_call: TRBV24-1
d_call: NA
clone_size: NA

cdr3_aa: CASSFRGREQYF
cdr3_nt: TGCGCCAGCAGCTTCAGGGGACGCGAGCAGTACTTC
j_call: TRBJ2-7
cdr3_length: 12
v_call: TRBV5-1
d_call: NA
clone_size: NA

cdr3_aa: CASSQGARRSEQYF
cdr3_nt: TGTGCCAGCAGCCAGGGGGCGCGAAGATCCGAGCAGTACTTC
j_call: TRBJ2-7
cdr3_length: 14
v_call: TRBV4-2
d_call: NA
clone_size: once

cdr3_aa: CASSVDGQGEGTQYF
cdr3_nt: TGTGCCAGCAGTGTAGACGGACAGGGGGAGGGGACCCAGTACTTC
j_call: TRBJ2-5
cdr3_length: 15
v_call: TRBV2
d_call: TRBD1
clone_size: NA

cdr3_aa: CASSSSSTDTQYF
cdr3_nt: TGTGCCAGCAGCTCCTCTAGCACAGATACGCAGTATTTT
j_call: TRBJ2-3
cdr3_length: 13
v_call: TRBV7-2
d_call: NA
clone_size: few

cdr3_aa: CASSPFTGTTNEKLFF
cdr3_nt: TGTGCCAGCTCACCTTTCACAGGGACAACTAATGAAAAACTGTTTTTT
j_call: TRBJ1-4
cdr3_length: 16
v_call: TRBV18
d_call: NA
clone_size: NA

cdr3_aa: CASSSQGAPNYGYTF
cdr3_nt: TGCGCCAGCAGCTCGCAGGGGGCGCCTAACTATGGCTACACCTTC
j_call: TRBJ1-2
cdr3_length: 15
v_call: TRBV5-1
d_call: TRBD1
clone_size: NA

cdr3_aa: CASSSTTGAVNTEAFF
cdr3_nt: TGTGCCAGCAGCTCTACCACAGGGGCCGTGAACACTGAAGCTTTCTTT
j_call: TRBJ1-1
cdr3_length: 16
v_call: TRBV7-9
d_call: TRBD1
clone_size: NA

cdr3_aa: CASSYSILAGTSTDTQYF
cdr3_nt: TGTGCCAGCAGTTACTCGATCCTAGCGGGGACCAGCACAGATACGCAGTATTTT
j_call: TRBJ2-3
cdr3_length: 18
v_call: TRBV6-2/TRBV6-3
d_call: TRBD2
clone_size: NA

cdr3_aa: CASSGGQANYGYTF
cdr3_nt: TGTGCCAGCAGTGGGGGACAGGCTAACTATGGCTACACCTTC
j_call: TRBJ1-2
cdr3_length: 14
v_call: TRBV27
d_call: TRBD1
clone_size: many

cdr3_aa: CASSLGWSNTGELFF
cdr3_nt: TGTGCCAGCAGCTTAGGCTGGAGCAACACCGGGGAGCTGTTTTTT
j_call: TRBJ2-2
cdr3_length: 15
v_call: TRBV11-2
d_call: NA
clone_size: few

cdr3_aa: CASSYGTSGEETQYF
cdr3_nt: TGTGCCAGCAGTTACGGGACTAGCGGGGAAGAGACCCAGTACTTC
j_call: TRBJ2-5
cdr3_length: 15
v_call: TRBV6-5
d_call: TRBD2
clone_size: NA

cdr3_aa: CASSLEGQYTEAFF
cdr3_nt: TGCGCCAGCAGCTTGGAAGGACAGTACACTGAAGCTTTCTTT
j_call: TRBJ1-1
cdr3_length: 14
v_call: TRBV5-1
d_call: NA
clone_size: NA

cdr3_aa: CASSPELLGSYGYTF
cdr3_nt: TGTGCCAGCTCACCAGAATTACTGGGCAGCTATGGCTACACCTTC
j_call: TRBJ1-2
cdr3_length: 15
v_call: TRBV18
d_call: NA
clone_size: NA

cdr3_aa: CASSLGQGAYEQYF
cdr3_nt: TGTGCCAGCAGCCTCGGACAGGGGGCTTACGAGCAGTACTTC
j_call: TRBJ2-7
cdr3_length: 14
v_call: TRBV3-1/TRBV3-2
d_call: TRBD1
clone_size: NA

cdr3_aa: CASSFPKGTGYYEQYF
cdr3_nt: TGTGCCAGCAGTTTCCCAAAAGGGACAGGATACTACGAGCAGTACTTC
j_call: TRBJ2-7
cdr3_length: 16
v_call: TRBV28
d_call: TRBD1
clone_size: many

cdr3_aa: CASSNLGGAEETQYF
cdr3_nt: TGTGCCAGCAGCAACCTGGGGGGGGCGGAAGAGACCCAGTACTTC
j_call: TRBJ2-5
cdr3_length: 15
v_call: TRBV4-2
d_call: NA
clone_size: few

cdr3_aa: CASSLQSSNYGYTF
cdr3_nt: TGTGCCAGCAGTTTACAGTCCAGTAACTATGGCTACACCTTC
j_call: TRBJ1-2
cdr3_length: 14
v_call: TRBV27
d_call: NA
clone_size: NA

cdr3_aa: CASSTGTSGGTWLEQFF
cdr3_nt: TGTGCCAGTAGTACCGGGACTAGCGGGGGCACCTGGTTGGAGCAGTTCTTC
j_call: TRBJ2-1
cdr3_length: 17
v_call: TRBV19
d_call: TRBD2
clone_size: few

cdr3_aa: CASSMTSGTYSSTDTQYF
cdr3_nt: TGTGCCAGCTCGATGACTAGCGGAACCTATTCTAGCACAGATACGCAGTATTTT
j_call: TRBJ2-3
cdr3_length: 18
v_call: TRBV27
d_call: TRBD2
clone_size: few

cdr3_aa: CASSTGTPNYGYTF
cdr3_nt: TGTGCCAGCAGTACCGGGACACCTAACTATGGCTACACCTTC
j_call: TRBJ1-2
cdr3_length: 14
v_call: TRBV27
d_call: NA
clone_size: NA

cdr3_aa: CATSGREGFQETQYF
cdr3_nt: TGTGCCACCAGTGGCAGGGAGGGTTTCCAAGAGACCCAGTACTTC
j_call: TRBJ2-5
cdr3_length: 15
v_call: TRBV24-1
d_call: TRBD2
clone_size: NA

cdr3_aa: CAGGRVRETQYF
cdr3_nt: TGTGCCGGGGGCAGGGTCCGGGAGACCCAGTACTTC
j_call: TRBJ2-5
cdr3_length: 12
v_call: TRBV2
d_call: NA
clone_size: NA

cdr3_aa: CASSRPTGGFTEAFF
cdr3_nt: TGTGCCAGCAGTCGACCGACAGGGGGCTTCACTGAAGCTTTCTTT
j_call: TRBJ1-1
cdr3_length: 15
v_call: TRBV28
d_call: TRBD1
clone_size: NA

cdr3_aa: CASSPAGETQYF
cdr3_nt: TGTGCCAGCTCACCTGCCGGAGAGACCCAGTACTTC
j_call: TRBJ2-5
cdr3_length: 12
v_call: TRBV18
d_call: NA
clone_size: NA

cdr3_aa: CASSLEGGRRGNEQFF
cdr3_nt: TGTGCCAGCAGCTTGGAAGGGGGACGGCGGGGGAATGAGCAGTTCTTC
j_call: TRBJ2-1
cdr3_length: 16
v_call: TRBV5-4
d_call: NA
clone_size: NA